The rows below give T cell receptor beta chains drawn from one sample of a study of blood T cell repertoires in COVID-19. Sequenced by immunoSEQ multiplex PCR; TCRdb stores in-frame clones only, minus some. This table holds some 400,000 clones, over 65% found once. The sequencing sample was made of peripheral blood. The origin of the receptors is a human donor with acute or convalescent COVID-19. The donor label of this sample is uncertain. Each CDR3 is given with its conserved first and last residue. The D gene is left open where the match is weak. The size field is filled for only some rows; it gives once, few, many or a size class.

TGTGCCAGCAGCTTAGCAATAGGGAGGCAGCCCCAGCATTTT | CASSLAIGRQPQHF | 14 | NA | TRBJ1-5 | TRBV7-2 | NA
TGTGCCACCAACCGGGGGGGGTCCTACAATGAGCAGTTCTTC | CATNRGGSYNEQFF | 14 | NA | TRBJ2-1 | TRBV15 | TRBD2
TGTGCCAGCACCAGGGATTTCAACACTGAAGCTTTCTTT | CASTRDFNTEAFF | 13 | many | TRBJ1-1 | TRBV2 | NA
TGTGCCAGCAGCCTCCCCGGGGGGGCGTTGTCCTACAATGAGCAGTTCTTC | CASSLPGGALSYNEQFF | 17 | NA | TRBJ2-1 | TRBV11-2 | TRBD2
TGTGCCAGCAGCTTAGTAACTCCCACCAGCGCTGAAGCTTTCTTT | CASSLVTPTSAEAFF | 15 | NA | TRBJ1-1 | TRBV7-9 | NA
TGTGCCAGCAGTTTATACCGGGACAACGGAAACACCTTC | CASSLYRDNGNTF | 13 | NA | TRBJ1-2 | TRBV28 | NA
TGTGCCTGGAGGAGGGGGACAGGGGCCTACGAGCAGTACTTC | CAWRRGTGAYEQYF | 14 | NA | TRBJ2-7 | TRBV30 | TRBD1
TGTGCCAGCAGCCAAGATCTCACAGGGAATCAGCCCCAGCATTTT | CASSQDLTGNQPQHF | 15 | few | TRBJ1-5 | TRBV3-1/TRBV3-2 | NA
TGTGCCAGCAGCCGATCAGGCGGGACTAGCACAGATACGCAGTATTTT | CASSRSGGTSTDTQYF | 16 | NA | TRBJ2-3 | TRBV7-6 | NA
TGTGCCAGCAGCTTAGCTGGGGGCGACTATGGCTACACCTTC | CASSLAGGDYGYTF | 14 | NA | TRBJ1-2 | TRBV7-2 | NA
TGTGCCAGCAGTTACAGAGGACAGGGGGCCGAAGCTTTCTTT | CASSYRGQGAEAFF | 14 | NA | TRBJ1-1 | TRBV6-5 | TRBD1